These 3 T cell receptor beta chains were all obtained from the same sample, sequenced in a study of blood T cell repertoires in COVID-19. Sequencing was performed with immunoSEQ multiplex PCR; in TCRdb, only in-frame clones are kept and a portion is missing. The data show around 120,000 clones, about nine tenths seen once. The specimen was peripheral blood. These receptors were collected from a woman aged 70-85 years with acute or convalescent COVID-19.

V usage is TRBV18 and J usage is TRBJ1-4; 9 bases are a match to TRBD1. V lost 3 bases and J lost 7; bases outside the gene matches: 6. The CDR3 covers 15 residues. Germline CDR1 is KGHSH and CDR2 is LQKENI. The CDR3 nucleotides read TGTGCCAGCTCACCCGAGGACAGGGGAGGTGAAAAACTGTTTTTT. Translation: CASSPEDRGGEKLFF. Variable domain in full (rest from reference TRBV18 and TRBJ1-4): NAGVMQNPRHLVRRRGQEARLRCSPMKGHSHVYWYRQLPEEGLKFMVYLQKENIIDESGMPKERFSAEFPKEGPSILRIQQVVRGDSAAYFCASSPEDRGGEKLFFGSGTQLSVL.

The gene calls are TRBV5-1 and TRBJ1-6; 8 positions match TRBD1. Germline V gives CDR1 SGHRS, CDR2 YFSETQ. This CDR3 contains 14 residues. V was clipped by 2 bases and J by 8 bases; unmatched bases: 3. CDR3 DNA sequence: TGCGCCAGCAGCTTCGGACAGGGCGATTCACCCCTCCACTTT. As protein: CASSFGQGDSPLHF.

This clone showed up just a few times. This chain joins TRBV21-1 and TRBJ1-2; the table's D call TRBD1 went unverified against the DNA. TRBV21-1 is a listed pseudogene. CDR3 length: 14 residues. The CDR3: CASSKGGTVSGYTF. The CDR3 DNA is TGTGCCAGCAGCAAAGGGGGGACAGTCAGTGGCTACACCTTC.